This T cell receptor (beta chain) was recorded in a study of OX40 agonist ivuxolimab in advanced cancers. Study details: Age averaged around 58 years (range roughly 20 to 90), and about 86% were male.

Findings and caveats of the study: Averaged across samples, CD8+ T cells carried more expanded clones than CD4+ did. Normalized T-cell clonal expansion was also low in some nonresponders.

CDR3 length: 14 residues. Germline lookup yields CDR1 SGDLS and CDR2 YYNGEE. The V and J ends lost 0 bases and 5 bases respectively, with 8 bases between them. Concerning this clone itself: The antigen is unknown.

Assay used: immunoSEQ multiplex PCR; TCRdb lists only in-frame clones, some missing. The data hold more than 70,000 clones, with more than 65% observed a single time. The investigators sampled blood at baseline, at cycle 4 day 1, and at cycle 7 day 1. Sequenced here: CD4+ or CD8+ T cells sorted from blood, sampled in a trial of the OX40 agonist ivuxolimab. The TCR was taken from an adult with an advanced solid tumor such as melanoma, head and neck, liver or kidney cancer. V gene TRBV9 combines with J gene TRBJ2-2; D remains ambiguous. CDR3 sequence: CASSVESRTGELFF. CDR3 sequence (DNA): TGTGCCAGCAGCGTAGAGTCTAGGACCGGGGAGCTGTTTTTT.